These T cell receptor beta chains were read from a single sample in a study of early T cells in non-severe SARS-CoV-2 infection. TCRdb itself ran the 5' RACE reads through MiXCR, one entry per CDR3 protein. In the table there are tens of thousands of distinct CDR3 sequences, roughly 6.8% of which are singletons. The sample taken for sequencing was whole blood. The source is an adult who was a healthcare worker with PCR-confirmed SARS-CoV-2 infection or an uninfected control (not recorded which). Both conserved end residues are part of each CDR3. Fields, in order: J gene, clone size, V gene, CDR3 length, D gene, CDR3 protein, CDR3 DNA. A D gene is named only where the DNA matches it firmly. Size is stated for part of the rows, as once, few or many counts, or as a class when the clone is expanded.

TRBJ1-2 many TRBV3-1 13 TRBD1 CASSHRDRDGYTF TGTGCCAGCAGCCACCGGGACAGGGACGGCTACACCTTC
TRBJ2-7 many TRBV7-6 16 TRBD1 CASSLASGTESYEQYF TGTGCCAGCAGCTTAGCGTCTGGGACAGAATCCTACGAGCAGTACTTC
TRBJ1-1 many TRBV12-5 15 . CASGLVLLGNTEAFF TGTGCTAGTGGTTTGGTTCTCTTAGGGAACACTGAAGCTTTCTTT
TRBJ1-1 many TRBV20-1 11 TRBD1 CSAGQGAKTFF TGCAGTGCGGGACAGGGGGCGAAAACTTTCTTT
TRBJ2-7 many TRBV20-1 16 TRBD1 CSARGYGTGNVDEQYF TGCAGTGCTAGAGGGTACGGGACAGGGAATGTGGACGAGCAGTACTTC
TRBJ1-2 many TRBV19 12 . CASSGTFYGYTF TGTGCCAGTAGCGGGACTTTCTATGGCTACACCTTC
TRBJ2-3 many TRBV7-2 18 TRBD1 CASSLESYRTGGTDTQYF TGTGCCAGCAGCTTAGAAAGTTATAGGACAGGGGGCACAGATACGCAGTATTTT
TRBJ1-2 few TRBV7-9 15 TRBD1 CASSLRDRANYGYTF TGTGCCAGCAGCCTACGGGACAGAGCTAACTATGGCTACACCTTC
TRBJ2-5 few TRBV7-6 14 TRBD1 CASSPDRAGETQYF TGTGCCAGCAGCCCGGACAGGGCGGGAGAGACCCAGTACTTC
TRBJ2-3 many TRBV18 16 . CASSPPSGYSTDTQYF TGTGCCAGCTCACCACCATCGGGATATAGCACAGATACGCAGTATTTT
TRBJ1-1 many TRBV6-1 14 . CASSESAVSSQAFF TGTGCCAGCAGTGAATCGGCCGTTTCGTCCCAAGCTTTCTTT
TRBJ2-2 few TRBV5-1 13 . CASSSRTTGELFF TGCGCCAGCAGTTCCCGGACCACCGGGGAGCTGTTTTTT
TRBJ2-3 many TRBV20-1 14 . CSARLVFSTDTQYF TGCAGTGCTAGGCTAGTCTTTAGCACAGATACGCAGTATTTT
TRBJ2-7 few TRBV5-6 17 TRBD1 CASSLRTGGYLSYEQYF TGTGCCAGCAGCTTGAGGACAGGGGGATACCTTTCCTACGAGCAGTACTTC
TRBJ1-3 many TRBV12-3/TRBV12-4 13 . CAGGTESGNTIYF TGTGCCGGGGGGACTGAGTCTGGAAACACCATATATTTT
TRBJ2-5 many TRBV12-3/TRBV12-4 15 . CASGRGTPDGETQYF TGTGCCAGCGGCCGCGGGACACCGGACGGAGAGACCCAGTACTTC
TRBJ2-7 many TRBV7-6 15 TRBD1 CASSKGGQGAYEQYF TGTGCCAGCAGCAAAGGGGGACAGGGGGCCTACGAGCAGTACTTC
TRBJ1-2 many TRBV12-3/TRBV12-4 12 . CASSLIPAGYTF TGTGCCAGCAGTTTAATACCCGCTGGCTACACCTTC
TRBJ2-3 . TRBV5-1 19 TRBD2 CASSLKGLAEPISPDTQYF TGCGCCAGCAGCCTCAAAGGACTAGCGGAGCCGATTAGCCCAGATACGCAGTATTTT
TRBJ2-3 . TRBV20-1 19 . CSAIRSGLQFRSSTDTQYF TGCAGTGCTATTCGGTCGGGCCTCCAATTCCGTTCTAGCACAGATACGCAGTATTTT
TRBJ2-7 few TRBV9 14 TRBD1 CASSAGTGRYEQYF TGTGCCAGCAGCGCCGGGACAGGCAGATACGAGCAGTACTTC
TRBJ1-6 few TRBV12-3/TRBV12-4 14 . CASSPRDIGGPLHF TGTGCCAGCAGTCCTCGGGACATCGGGGGGCCCCTCCACTTT
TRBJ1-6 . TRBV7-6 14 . CASSLESRDSPLHF TGTGCCAGCAGCTTAGAATCCAGGGATTCACCCCTCCACTTT
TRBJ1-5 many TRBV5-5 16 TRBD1 CASSLGTGTRFQPQHF TGTGCCAGCAGCTTGGGGACAGGGACTCGGTTTCAGCCCCAGCATTTT
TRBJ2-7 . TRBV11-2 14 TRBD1 CASCRTGNSYEQYF TGTGCCAGCTGCCGGACAGGGAACTCCTACGAGCAGTACTTC
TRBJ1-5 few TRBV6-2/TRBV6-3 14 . CASSYRDYNQPQHF TGTGCCAGCAGTTACCGGGACTACAATCAGCCCCAGCATTTT
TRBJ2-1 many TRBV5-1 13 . CASQADSYNEQFF TGCGCCAGCCAGGCGGACAGCTACAATGAGCAGTTCTTC
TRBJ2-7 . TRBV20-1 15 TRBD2 CSASRSGGPSYEQYF TGCAGTGCTAGTCGTAGCGGGGGACCTTCCTACGAGCAGTACTTC
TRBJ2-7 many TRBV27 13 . CASSPTEGIEQYF TGTGCCAGCAGTCCGACGGAGGGCATTGAGCAGTACTTC
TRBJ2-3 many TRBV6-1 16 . CASSDPGAGRSGTQYF TGTGCCAGCAGTGACCCGGGGGCAGGACGGAGTGGTACGCAGTATTTT
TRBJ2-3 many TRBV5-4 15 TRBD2 CASSPTSGIQDTQYF TGTGCCAGCAGCCCCACTAGCGGAATCCAAGATACGCAGTATTTT
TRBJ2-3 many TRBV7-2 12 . CASSTYTDTQYF TGTGCCAGCAGCACATACACAGATACGCAGTATTTT
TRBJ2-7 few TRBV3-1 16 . CASSQRDMGASYEQYF TGTGCCAGCAGCCAACGAGATATGGGGGCCTCCTACGAGCAGTACTTC
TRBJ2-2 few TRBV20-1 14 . CSAFAGGNTGELFF TGCAGTGCCTTCGCAGGAGGTAACACCGGGGAGCTGTTTTTT
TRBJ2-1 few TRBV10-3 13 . CATLGSSYNEQFF TGTGCCACCCTGGGGAGCTCCTACAATGAGCAGTTCTTC
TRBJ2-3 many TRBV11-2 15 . CATQMGLLYTDTQYF TGTGCCACCCAAATGGGGCTGCTCTACACAGATACGCAGTATTTT
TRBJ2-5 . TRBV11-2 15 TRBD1 CASSLGGRTGATQYF TGTGCCAGCAGCTTAGGTGGTCGGACAGGGGCGACCCAGTACTTC
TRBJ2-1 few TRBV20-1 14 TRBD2 CSARTSGAYNEQFF TGCAGTGCTAGGACTAGCGGGGCTTACAATGAGCAGTTCTTC
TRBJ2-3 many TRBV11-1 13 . CASTLRVSDTQYF TGTGCCAGCACCTTAAGGGTCTCGGATACGCAGTATTTT
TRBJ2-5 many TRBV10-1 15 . CASSDRGTTQETQYF TGCGCCAGCAGTGATAGAGGGACAACCCAAGAGACCCAGTACTTC
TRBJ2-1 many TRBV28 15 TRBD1 CASSTPGTGKNEQFF TGTGCCAGCAGTACACCCGGGACAGGGAAAAATGAGCAGTTCTTC